This T cell receptor (beta chain) derives from a study of technical replicates of blood from several donors. The CDR3 sequence is 14 residues long. Germline V CDR1 and CDR2: MNHNS, SASEGT. Trimming took 3 bases from V and 5 from J, leaving 13 bases between them. The data were produced by immunoSEQ multiplex PCR, yet TCRdb's version contains in-frame clones alone and is incomplete. Here the sample spans 50,000 to 65,000 clones, 85% to 95% being singletons. This chain connects TRBV6-1 to TRBJ1-2; tentatively, D is TRBD1 (6 bases). The source of this sequence is a human donor in good health. Some clones in this sample may be carry-over from other donors' samples. The sequencing sample was made of PBMCs. The CDR3 DNA follows: TGTGCCAGCAGTGATGGTCAGGGGAGTTATGGCTACACCTTC. As protein: CASSDGQGSYGYTF.